This T cell receptor (beta chain) was obtained from a study of T cell responses to AZD1222 COVID-19 vaccine (dated by TCRdb to the early 2020s). About the study as a whole: AZD1222 recipients with second doses at about 4 weeks or about 12 weeks were pooled, because spike-specific TCR depth and breadth did not differ between schedules. Trial participants were enrolled by age into 18-55, 56-69 and 70-plus year subgroups, with roughly 150, 30 and 60 TCR-sequenced participants respectively. TCR sequencing was performed for about 250 trial participants, of whom around 200 were given two doses of AZD1222 and approximately 26 were given two doses of MenACWY control vaccine.

The CDR3 regions of human TCRbeta chains were analyzed by immunosequencing. The authors processed their data as follows. TCRs in the repertoires were matched against a reference library of SARS-CoV-2-specific TCRs that had been generated with the MIRA antigen-specificity platform. Breadth was defined as the fraction of unique TCRs that were SARS-CoV-2-associated. Depth was defined as the fraction of total T cells that were SARS-CoV-2-associated. Using the MIRA data, each spike-specific TCR was mapped to the spike region that the TCR reacts to and placed in a CD4 or CD8 class. Log10-transformed breadth and depth values were compared by one-way ANOVA with Sidak's multiple comparisons tests. The table was pulled from immuneACCESS by TCRdb, which kept in-frame rearrangements only. Such tables lose some clones; where checked, under half of the loss comes from unresolved V genes, and the rest has no known cause. V, J and clone size were drawn from that table, and D and trimming were deduced from the DNA. Counted in this sample were 120,000 or so clones; approximately 85% of them appeared once. The ten largest make up approximately 8% of the sample.

The label giving this sample's time point can be read as: baseline before first vaccination. The vaccinee samples were drawn from two UK trials, COV001 and COV002, one of which was a single-blind randomized controlled phase 2/3 trial testing AZD1222 (ChAdOx1 nCoV-19) in healthy adults. Trial participant PBMC samples were collected at day 0 and day 28 after the second dose for TCRbeta chain sequencing. Its CDR3 holds 17 amino acids, cysteine through phenylalanine. The CDR3 DNA has 51 bases and is translated from base 1. CDR1 MNHEY and CDR2 SVGEGT were looked up in the germline V gene. V is cut back by 3 bases and J by 3 bases, with 7 bases in the junction unmatched. About this clone itself: Its antigen remains undetermined. No base quality information exists; no much larger clone differs at one position.

Paper-wide results and their limitations: Nearly half of unique spike-specific TCRs reportedly recognized epitopes outside regions mutated in the B.1.351 and B.1.1.7 variants. Spike-specific TCR breadth and depth rose significantly after two AZD1222 doses compared with day 0 and with MenACWY recipients. Because no samples from the day 14 peak response were available, repertoires could be characterized only after the peak T cell response. In the small 56-69-year group, the increase in depth fell short of significance, most likely because of low power. Participants were mostly white British, with more females than males. The authors suggested clonal diversity may have been underestimated. Only five or six AZD1222 recipients were SARS-CoV-2 seropositive at baseline, limiting conclusions about previously exposed vaccinees. Vaccine-associated CD4 TCRs spanned the whole spike protein, with dominant responses in regions 160-218 and 743-854.

Rearrangement joined TRBV6-2 or TRBV6-3 to TRBJ2-7, and TRBD2 matches 14 of the central bases. The clonotype comes from an adult in good health. Sequencing used peripheral blood, obtained on day 0 of AZD1222 vaccination. The sequenced DNA: TGTGCCAGCAGTTATTCCGGGACTAGCGGGAGTAGCTACGAGCAGTACTTC. Translated, this gives CASSYSGTSGSSYEQYF.